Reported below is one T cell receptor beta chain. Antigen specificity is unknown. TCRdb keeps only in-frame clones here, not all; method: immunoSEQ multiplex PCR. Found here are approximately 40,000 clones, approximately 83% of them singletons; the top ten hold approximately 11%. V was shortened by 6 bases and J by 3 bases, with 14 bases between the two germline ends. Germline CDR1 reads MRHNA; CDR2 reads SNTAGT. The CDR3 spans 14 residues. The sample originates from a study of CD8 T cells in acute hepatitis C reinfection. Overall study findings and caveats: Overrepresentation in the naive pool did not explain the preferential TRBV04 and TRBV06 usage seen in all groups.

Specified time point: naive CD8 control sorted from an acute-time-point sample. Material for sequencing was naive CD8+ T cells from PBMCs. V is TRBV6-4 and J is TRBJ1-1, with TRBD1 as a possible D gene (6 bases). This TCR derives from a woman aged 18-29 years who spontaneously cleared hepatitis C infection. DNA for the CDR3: TGTGCCAGCAGGCCCCAGGGGTTCGACACTGAAGCTTTCTTT. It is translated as CASRPQGFDTEAFF.